The entry that follows covers one T cell receptor beta chain sequence. The CDR3 runs to 13 residues. Germline loops: CDR1 SGDLS, CDR2 YYNGEE. V lost 4 bases, J lost 5 bases, and 4 bases stayed unmatched. The data are from a study of blood T cell repertoires in COVID-19. Across the study: PBMCs, B-cell-depleted T cells, or T cells were the source of the cDNA or gDNA that made up the material.

The table came from immunoSEQ multiplex PCR; TCRdb's copy has only in-frame clones and leaves some out. The data contain 300,000 to 400,000 clones, 80% to 90% of them singletons. V usage is TRBV9 and J usage is TRBJ2-5, with TRBD2 matching over 8 bases. Sequencing used PBMCs or T cells enriched from blood (not recorded which). The receptor was isolated from a man in his thirties or forties who had recovered from COVID-19. As DNA, the CDR3 is TGTGCCAGCAGCCCAAGACTAGCGGAGACCCAGTACTTC. Encoded protein: CASSPRLAETQYF.